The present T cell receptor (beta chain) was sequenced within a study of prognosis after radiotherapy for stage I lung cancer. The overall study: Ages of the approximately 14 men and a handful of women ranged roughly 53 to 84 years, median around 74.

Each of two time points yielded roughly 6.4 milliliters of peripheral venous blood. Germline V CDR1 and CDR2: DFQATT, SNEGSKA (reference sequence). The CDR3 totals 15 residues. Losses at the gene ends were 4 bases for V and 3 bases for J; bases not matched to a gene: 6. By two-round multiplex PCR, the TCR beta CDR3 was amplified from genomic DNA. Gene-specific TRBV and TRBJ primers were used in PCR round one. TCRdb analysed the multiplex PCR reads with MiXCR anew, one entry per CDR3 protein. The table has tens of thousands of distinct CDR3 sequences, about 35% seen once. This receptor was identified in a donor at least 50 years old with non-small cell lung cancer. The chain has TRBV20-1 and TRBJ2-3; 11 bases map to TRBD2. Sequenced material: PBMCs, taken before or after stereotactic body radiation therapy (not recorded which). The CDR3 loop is CSAIAGGPFTDTQYF. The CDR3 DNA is TGCAGTGCTATAGCGGGAGGGCCGTTTACAGATACGCAGTATTTT.